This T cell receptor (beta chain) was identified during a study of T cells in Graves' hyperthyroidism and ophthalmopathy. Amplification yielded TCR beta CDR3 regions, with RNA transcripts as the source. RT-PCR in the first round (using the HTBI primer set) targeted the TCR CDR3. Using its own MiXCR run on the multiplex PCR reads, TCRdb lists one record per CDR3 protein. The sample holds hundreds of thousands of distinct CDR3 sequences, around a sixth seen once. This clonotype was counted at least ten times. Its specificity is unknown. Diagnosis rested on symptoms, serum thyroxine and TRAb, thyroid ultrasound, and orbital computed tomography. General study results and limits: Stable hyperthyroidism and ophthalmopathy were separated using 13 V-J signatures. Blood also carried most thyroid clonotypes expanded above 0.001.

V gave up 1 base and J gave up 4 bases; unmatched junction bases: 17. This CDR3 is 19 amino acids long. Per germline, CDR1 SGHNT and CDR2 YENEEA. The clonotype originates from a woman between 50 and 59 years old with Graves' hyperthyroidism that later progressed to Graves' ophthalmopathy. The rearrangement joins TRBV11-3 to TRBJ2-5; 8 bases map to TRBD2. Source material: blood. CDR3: CASSLGLRGGPVKIETQYF. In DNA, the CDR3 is TGTGCCAGCAGCTTAGGTCTACGGGGGGGCCCGGTAAAGATAGAGACCCAGTACTTC.